These T cell receptor beta chains were read from a single sample in a study of blood T cells in healthy people across ages. MiXCR, applied by TCRdb to the 5' RACE reads, yields one record per CDR3 protein. The data hold 2 million or so distinct CDR3 sequences, with 49% observed a single time. The sequencing input was blood. The receptors stem from a woman between 35 and 50 years old in good health. Each CDR3 is given with its conserved first and last residue. Each record gives: D gene, V gene, J gene, clone size, CDR3 protein, CDR3 DNA. A D gene is named only where the DNA matches it firmly. Where a row states a size, it is once, few, many or the class of an expanded clone; other rows omit it.

d_call: .
v_call: TRBV5-1
j_call: TRBJ1-2
clone_size: .
cdr3_aa: CASSPRDTANYGYTF
cdr3_nt: TGCGCCAGCAGCCCCCGGGACACCGCTAACTATGGCTACACCTTC

d_call: .
v_call: TRBV3-1
j_call: TRBJ2-7
clone_size: .
cdr3_aa: CASSPMTVSYEQYF
cdr3_nt: TGTGCCAGCAGCCCTATGACAGTCTCCTACGAGCAGTACTTC

d_call: TRBD2
v_call: TRBV7-2
j_call: TRBJ2-3
clone_size: few
cdr3_aa: CASSIGLAGTTDTQYF
cdr3_nt: TGTGCCAGCAGCATTGGACTAGCGGGGACCACAGATACGCAGTATTTT

d_call: .
v_call: TRBV20-1
j_call: TRBJ2-7
clone_size: .
cdr3_aa: CSARSGHGYEQYF
cdr3_nt: TGCAGTGCTAGATCGGGGCATGGCTACGAGCAGTACTTC

d_call: TRBD2
v_call: TRBV27
j_call: TRBJ2-7
clone_size: .
cdr3_aa: CASSPQGGRSYEQYF
cdr3_nt: TGTGCCAGCAGTCCCCAGGGAGGGCGCTCCTACGAGCAGTACTTC

d_call: TRBD2
v_call: TRBV11-3
j_call: TRBJ2-3
clone_size: few
cdr3_aa: CASSFSGGQRDTQYF
cdr3_nt: TGTGCCAGCAGCTTTAGCGGGGGGCAGAGAGATACGCAGTATTTT

d_call: .
v_call: TRBV15
j_call: TRBJ2-3
clone_size: .
cdr3_aa: CATCRPTTGDTQYF
cdr3_nt: TGTGCCACCTGCAGACCCACGACTGGAGATACGCAGTATTTT

d_call: .
v_call: TRBV10-3
j_call: TRBJ1-2
clone_size: .
cdr3_aa: CAISEQSGNGYTF
cdr3_nt: TGTGCCATCAGTGAACAGTCGGGTAATGGCTACACCTTC

d_call: TRBD2
v_call: TRBV28
j_call: TRBJ2-5
clone_size: .
cdr3_aa: CASSPGTSRKTQYF
cdr3_nt: TGTGCCAGCAGCCCGGGGACTAGCCGAAAGACCCAGTACTTC

d_call: .
v_call: TRBV7-2
j_call: TRBJ1-2
clone_size: few
cdr3_aa: CASSEDTGTSNYGYTF
cdr3_nt: TGTGCCAGCAGCGAGGATACAGGCACCTCTAACTATGGCTACACCTTC

d_call: .
v_call: TRBV29-1
j_call: TRBJ1-1
clone_size: .
cdr3_aa: CSVVGAAMNTEAFF
cdr3_nt: TGCAGCGTGGTCGGGGCCGCTATGAACACTGAAGCTTTCTTT

d_call: TRBD1
v_call: TRBV20-1
j_call: TRBJ1-2
clone_size: .
cdr3_aa: CSANPTGKYGYTF
cdr3_nt: TGCAGTGCTAACCCGACAGGGAAGTATGGCTACACCTTC

d_call: TRBD1
v_call: TRBV2
j_call: TRBJ2-5
clone_size: .
cdr3_aa: CASSEDQGASGAQYF
cdr3_nt: TGTGCCAGCAGTGAGGATCAGGGGGCCTCAGGAGCCCAGTACTTC

d_call: .
v_call: TRBV7-2
j_call: TRBJ2-5
clone_size: .
cdr3_aa: CASSSPWEGGPSYNEQYF
cdr3_nt: TGTGCCAGCAGCTCGCCCTGGGAGGGGGGGCCCTCCTACAATGAGCAGTACTTC

d_call: .
v_call: TRBV27
j_call: TRBJ1-1
clone_size: few
cdr3_aa: CASSFLGDMNTEAFF
cdr3_nt: TGTGCCAGCAGTTTTCTAGGGGACATGAACACTGAAGCTTTCTTT